The rows below give T cell receptor beta chains drawn from one sample of a study of T cell responses to AZD1222 COVID-19 vaccine. Clones were sequenced by immunoSEQ multiplex PCR, and TCRdb holds only the in-frame ones, with some missing. The sample includes fewer than 80,000 clones, 75% to 85% of them seen just once. This specimen was peripheral blood, taken on day 0 of MenACWY control vaccination. The receptor set was obtained from an adult in good health. The CDR3 runs from the conserved cysteine through the conserved F or W. A D gene is named only where the DNA matches it firmly.

D: NA
V: TRBV18
CDR3: CASSPPRTVGFMEGNTIYF

D: NA
V: TRBV3-1/TRBV3-2
CDR3: CASSPRPPNWISGNTIYF

D: TRBD1
V: TRBV5-1
CDR3: CASSQGQLNTEAFF

D: TRBD1
V: TRBV7-2
CDR3: CASSLGPGQDYEQYF

D: TRBD1
V: TRBV4-2
CDR3: CASSQGIQGAGELFF

D: NA
V: TRBV5-4
CDR3: CASSRREGATDTQYF

D: NA
V: TRBV3-1/TRBV3-2
CDR3: CASSQLTPWYNEQFF

D: TRBD1
V: TRBV2
CDR3: CAGTGKKNEKLFF

D: TRBD1
V: TRBV2
CDR3: CASSGDRSDGYTF

D: TRBD1
V: TRBV19
CDR3: CASTGTGGAETQYF

D: NA
V: TRBV11-2
CDR3: CASSSSVGPGELFF

D: NA
V: TRBV11-2
CDR3: CASSTEAGETQYF

D: NA
V: TRBV29-1
CDR3: CSVRYSPYGYTF